These 27 T cell receptor beta chains originate from one sample sequenced in a study of blood T cell repertoires in COVID-19. Data came from immunoSEQ multiplex PCR; TCRdb stores just in-frame clones and leaves some out. The top ten hold roughly 13% of the sample, which has around 140,000 clones, more than 80% seen once. Sequenced material: peripheral blood. Receptors originate from a young man with COVID-19, enrolled during active disease.

The rearrangement joins TRBV30 to TRBJ2-2; D might be TRBD2 (7 bases). Trimming shortened V by 2 bases and J by 4 bases, and 11 bases separated the two germline ends. The CDR3 covers 14 residues. Looked up from germline, CDR1 is GTSNPN and CDR2 is SVGIG (reference sequence). CDR3 sequence reads: CAWSRGGSTGELFF. As DNA, the CDR3 is TGTGCCTGGAGTAGGGGGGGCAGCACCGGGGAGCTGTTTTTT.

V and J are TRBV18 and TRBJ1-2; tentatively, D is TRBD1 (5 bases). Deletions cut 3 bases from V and 2 bases from J, with 13 bases between. CDR3 length: 15 amino acids. Germline V lookup: CDR1 KGHSH, CDR2 LQKENI. The CDR3 is CASSPSGRGNYGYTF. The DNA for the CDR3 is TGTGCCAGCTCACCGTCCGGGAGGGGAAACTATGGCTACACCTTC.

This clone showed up just a few times. The rearrangement uses TRBV15 and TRBJ2-2; 7 bases fit TRBD1. The germline V gene has CDR1 LNHNV and CDR2 YYDKDF (reference sequence). V lost 5 bases to trimming and J lost 1 base; unmatched junction nucleotides: 4. This CDR3 region has 15 residues. DNA for the CDR3: TGTGCCACCAGCGGCCACAGGGGGAACACCGGGGAGCTGTTTTTT. Translating gives CATSGHRGNTGELFF.

The rearrangement uses TRBV27 and TRBJ2-7; 9 bases align to TRBD1. Germline V gene sequence: CDR1 MNHEY, CDR2 SMNVEV (reference sequence). The CDR3 runs 12 residues. The V gene end was trimmed by 8 bases and the J gene end by 4 bases; junction bases not matched to a gene: 3. The CDR3, as DNA: TGTGCCAGCCGGGACAGGGTATACGAGCAGTACTTC. It translates to CASRDRVYEQYF.

This sequence joins TRBV18 and TRBJ1-5, with a possible D match to TRBD1 (6 bases). CDR1 and CDR2 from the germline V gene are KGHSH and LQKENI. V dropped 1 base and J dropped 3 bases, with 10 bases sitting between them. This CDR3 has 15 amino acids. For the CDR3, the DNA is TGTGCCAGCTCACCACAGGGGGATTCCAATCAGCCCCAGCATTTT. Encoded protein: CASSPQGDSNQPQHF.

V gene TRBV14 combines with J gene TRBJ1-6; D possibly corresponds to TRBD1 (6 bases). This CDR3 is built from 15 residues. CDR1 SGHDN and CDR2 FVKESK come from the germline V gene. Deletions cut 4 bases from V and 3 bases from J, with 10 bases between. The CDR3 sequence: CASSLGHIYNSPLHF. The CDR3 region has the DNA TGTGCCAGCAGCCTGGGACATATCTATAATTCACCCCTCCACTTT.

This clone was seen once. The V call is TRBV19, the J call TRBJ2-1, with 10 bases aligning to TRBD2. The CDR3 covers 15 residues. Looked up from germline, CDR1 is LNHDA and CDR2 is SQIVND (reference sequence). J gave up 2 bases and V 4 bases, and 2 bases lay outside the gene matches. This CDR3 is CASSRSGRAYNEQFF. CDR3 DNA: TGTGCCAGTAGTAGGAGCGGGAGGGCCTACAATGAGCAGTTCTTC. Looking up the rest from reference TRBV19 and TRBJ2-1 gives the full variable domain: DGGITQSPKYLFRKEGQNVTLSCEQNLNHDAMYWYRQDPGQGLRLIYYSQIVNDFQKGDIAEGYSVSREKKESFPLTVTSAQKNPTAFYLCASSRSGRAYNEQFFGPGTRLTVL.

A single count supports this clone. The chain is built from TRBV5-1 and TRBJ2-1; 9 bases line up with TRBD1. The CDR3 covers 15 residues. CDR1 and CDR2 (germline): SGHRS, YFSETQ. J gave up 7 bases and V 3 bases, and 8 bases lay outside the gene matches. CDR3 loop: CASSSRDRVLNEQFF. CDR3 in DNA: TGCGCCAGCAGCTCCCGGGACAGGGTCCTTAATGAGCAGTTCTTC.

The rearrangement joins TRBV4-3 to TRBJ2-7, with unresolved D. The CDR3 is 14 amino acids. Trimming shortened V by 1 base and J by 3 bases, and 10 bases separated the two germline ends. CDR1 and CDR2 from the germline V gene are LGHNA and YSLEER. CDR3: CASSQGASYYEQYF. Written as DNA, the CDR3 is TGCGCCAGCAGCCAAGGGGCCTCGTACTACGAGCAGTACTTC.

V usage is TRBV10-1 and J usage is TRBJ2-3; possibly TRBD2 for D (6 bases). This CDR3 comprises 15 residues. From germline, CDR1 is WNHNN and CDR2 SYGVQD (reference sequence). Deletions cut 0 bases from V and 2 bases from J, with 9 bases between. The CDR3 DNA follows: TGCGCCAGCAGTGAGTCGGGACTTTACACAGATACGCAGTATTTT. Translated, it gives CASSESGLYTDTQYF.

V and J are TRBV7-2 and TRBJ2-2; D might be TRBD1 (6 bases). The length of the CDR3 is 15 residues. Between the trimmed V and J ends, which lost 5 bases and 5 bases, there was a span of 15 bases. Germline-derived CDR1 and CDR2 are SGHTA and FQGNSA. The CDR3 coding sequence is TGTGCCAGCAGCCCCGGGTGGGGGCCTACCGGGGAGCTGTTTTTT. Translation: CASSPGWGPTGELFF.

Worth noting for this clone: Other DNA sequences in the sample encode the same CDR3. The V gene is TRBV18, the J gene TRBJ2-5, with D possibly being TRBD2 (7 bases). This CDR3 region has 13 residues. Trimming removed 2 bases at V and 4 bases at J, with 8 bases between. Germline loops: CDR1 KGHSH, CDR2 LQKENI. The CDR3 sequence: CASSPRGGETQYF. Written as DNA, the CDR3 is TGTGCCAGCTCACCAAGGGGGGGAGAGACCCAGTACTTC.

The CDR3 sequence: CATSDPGGTQYF. In DNA form, the CDR3 reads TGTGCCACCAGTGACCCGGGGGGGACCCAGTACTTC. The V gene is TRBV24-1, the J gene TRBJ2-5; the match to TRBD2 covers 7 bases. The V gene end was trimmed by 4 bases and the J gene end by 7 bases; junction bases not matched to a gene: 2. There are 12 residues in the CDR3. Germline V lookup: CDR1 KGHDR, CDR2 SFDVKD.

Remarks on this clone: The sample holds other DNA sequences that translate to the same CDR3. The chain carries TRBV11-2 and TRBJ2-2, with D uncertain. The ends were cut back, 1 base at V and 0 bases at J, with 3 bases in the middle. Germline CDR1 is SGHAT and CDR2 is FQNNGV. The CDR3 contains 14 residues. CDR3 sequence reads: CASSLAANTGELFF. CDR3 coding DNA: TGTGCCAGCAGCTTAGCTGCGAACACCGGGGAGCTGTTTTTT.

The chain carries TRBV30 and TRBJ2-3; 10 positions match TRBD2. This CDR3 is 16 amino acids long. The J segment lost 5 bases and the V segment lost 1 base, leaving 9 bases of the junction unmatched. Germline V CDR1 and CDR2: GTSNPN, SVGIG (reference sequence). DNA for the CDR3: TGTGCCTGGAGTGCGGGACTAGCGAGTGGGGTAGATACGCAGTATTTT. Amino acid sequence: CAWSAGLASGVDTQYF.

In nucleotides, the CDR3 is TGTGCCAGCAGCGCCTGGACAGGGGGAAGCACAGATACGCAGTATTTT. Residues: CASSAWTGGSTDTQYF. The chain combines TRBV9 with TRBJ2-3, with 10 bases fitting TRBD1. The CDR3 runs 16 residues. The V gene end was trimmed by 3 bases and the J gene end by 0 bases; junction bases not matched to a gene: 4. The V gene's germline CDR1 is SGDLS and CDR2 YYNGEE.

The V and J genes are TRBV19 and TRBJ2-1; 11 positions agree with TRBD2. Germline CDR1 and CDR2: LNHDA and SQIVND (reference sequence). V lost 5 bases and J lost 5; bases outside the gene matches: 8. This CDR3 is 16 amino acids long. In DNA form, the CDR3 reads TGTGCCAGTAGTGCCCTCGTAGCGGGAGGGCACAATGAGCAGTTCTTC. Amino acid sequence: CASSALVAGGHNEQFF.

This clone has a single count. The J gene is TRBJ2-4, the V gene TRBV13; 10 bases match TRBD1. CDR3 size: 16 residues. Per the germline V gene, CDR1 is PRHDT and CDR2 is FYEKMQ (reference sequence). After removal of 5 bases from V and 2 bases from J, the junction contained 6 bases not matched to a gene. For the CDR3, the DNA is TGTGCCAGCAGCAGCCGACAGGGGGCGACCAAAAACATTCAGTACTTC. It specifies CASSSRQGATKNIQYF.

This chain links TRBV5-4 with TRBJ2-7; no clear D. The CDR3 length is 14 residues. Trimming removed 0 bases at V and 0 bases at J, with 7 bases between. Germline lookup yields CDR1 SGHNT and CDR2 YYREEE (reference sequence). CDR3 amino acids: CASSLGISSYEQYF. The CDR3 coding sequence is TGTGCCAGCAGCTTGGGTATTAGCTCCTACGAGCAGTACTTC.

V is TRBV19 and J is TRBJ2-7; 8 bases line up with TRBD1. Germline V CDR1 and CDR2: LNHDA, SQIVND (reference sequence). The V and J ends lost 2 bases and 5 bases, in that order; junction bases with no gene match: 5. The CDR3 totals 14 residues. CDR3 coding DNA: TGTGCCAGTAGTATAACCGGACAGGGCAACGAGCAGTACTTC. It codes for CASSITGQGNEQYF.

V and J are TRBV30 and TRBJ1-5; 7 nucleotides line up with TRBD1. Trimming cost V 1 base and J 4 bases; bases outside gene matches: 4. The germline V gene encodes CDR1 GTSNPN and CDR2 SVGIG (reference sequence). The CDR3 consists of 14 residues. The DNA for the CDR3 is TGTGCCTGGAGTGGGGGACAGCGTAATCAGCCCCAGCATTTT. It translates to CAWSGGQRNQPQHF.

The chain carries TRBV3-1 (or the pseudogene TRBV3-2) and TRBJ2-7, with a tentative D call TRBD2 (6 bases). V was trimmed by 7 bases and J by 2 bases, leaving 18 bases between them. CDR1 and CDR2 (germline): LGHDT, YNNKEL (reference sequence). The CDR3 sequence is 15 residues long. The CDR3 DNA is TGTGCCAGCACCAATACCGGGACTGGCACCTACGAGCAGTACTTC. The encoded protein is CASTNTGTGTYEQYF.

Note on this clone: The germline gene is not matched at one end of the junction; a read error may be the cause. The chain recombines TRBV15 with TRBJ1-4, with a possible D match to TRBD1 (6 bases). This CDR3 has 11 residues. Per germline, CDR1 LNHNV and CDR2 YYDKDF (reference sequence). The CDR3 spells CATQQGEKLLF. As DNA, the CDR3 is TGTGCCACCCAACAGGGCGAAAAACTGCTTTTT.

CDR3 in amino acids: CASSQQGISYTF. The CDR3 DNA reads as TGTGCCAGCAGTCAACAGGGGATTTCCTACACCTTC. This chain uses TRBV25-1 with TRBJ1-2, with TRBD1 matching 7 bases. The germline V gene has CDR1 MGHDK and CDR2 SYGVNS. V was clipped by 5 bases and J by 10 bases; unmatched bases: 7. CDR3 length: 12 residues.

J is TRBJ1-4 and V is TRBV4-2, with TRBD1 matching over 7 bases. Per germline, CDR1 LGHNA and CDR2 YNFKEQ. The CDR3 length is 16 residues. The V gene end was trimmed by 1 base and the J gene end by 2 bases; junction bases not matched to a gene: 4. CDR3 in DNA: TGTGCCAGCAGCCAAGTCGACAGGGCGACTAATGAAAAACTGTTTTTT. It encodes CASSQVDRATNEKLFF.

This rearrangement joins TRBV27 to TRBJ1-6; TRBD1 matches 9 bases. Losses at the gene ends were 4 bases for V and 9 bases for J; bases not matched to a gene: 7. This CDR3 contains 15 residues. In germline, CDR1 is MNHEY, CDR2 SMNVEV (reference sequence). The CDR3, as DNA: TGTGCCAGCAGTTCCCACAGGGGGCAGGGTTCACCCCTCCACTTT. This gives the protein CASSSHRGQGSPLHF.

The chain links TRBV19 to TRBJ2-1, with a weak D call TRBD1 (7 bases). The germline CDR1 and CDR2 sequences are LNHDA and SQIVND (reference sequence). This CDR3 comprises 14 residues. V shed 4 bases and J shed 6 bases, with 13 bases lying between them. The DNA for the CDR3 is TGTGCCAGTAGTAGTCGACAGGGAGGCAATGAGCAGTTCTTC. It specifies CASSSRQGGNEQFF.